These 18 T cell receptor beta chains were sequenced from one sample in a study of cytomegalovirus exposure and HLA in healthy donors. PCR was performed using 60 Vbeta and 13 Jbeta primers. The assay was immunoSEQ multiplex PCR, and TCRdb's table has in-frame clones only and misses some. The data show 150,000 or so clones, approximately 80% seen once. The specimen was PBMCs. These receptor sequences come from a middle-aged woman in good health and CMV-seronegative.

The chain has TRBV5-1 and TRBJ2-7; D may be TRBD1 (7 bases). The V end lost 2 bases, the J end lost 5 bases, and 14 bases lay between the germline ends. The CDR3 is 14 amino acids. The germline gives CDR1 SGHRS, CDR2 YFSETQ. Here the CDR3 reads CASSFSGGGDEQYF. The CDR3 DNA is TGCGCCAGCAGCTTTTCAGGGGGAGGCGACGAGCAGTACTTC.

This clone was detected only a few times. The rearrangement joins TRBV11-2 to TRBJ2-1; 11 bases line up with TRBD2. Germline V gene sequence: CDR1 SGHAT, CDR2 FQNNGV. The length of the CDR3 is 14 residues. Losses at the gene ends were 5 bases for V and 16 bases for J; bases not matched to a gene: 13. The CDR3 is CASSTGGSGGAYFF. DNA of the CDR3: TGTGCCAGCAGCACCGGGGGTAGCGGGGGGGCCTATTTCTTC. Complete variable domain (other parts from reference TRBV11-2 and TRBJ2-1): EAGVAQSPRYKIIEKRQSVAFWCNPISGHATLYWYQQILGQGPKLLIQFQNNGVVDDSQLPKDRFSAERLKGVDSTLKIQPAKLEDSAVYLCASSTGGSGGAYFFGPGTRLTVL.

This clone was counted a single time. The genes are TRBV4-3 and TRBJ1-6, with 7 bases lining up with TRBD1. The CDR3 length is 15 residues. Germline loops: CDR1 LGHNA, CDR2 YSLEER. Trimming took 3 bases from V and 6 from J; bases not matched to a gene: 5. This CDR3 reads CASSQLRDSNSPLHF. For the CDR3, the DNA is TGCGCCAGCAGCCAGCTCCGGGACAGTAATTCACCCCTCCACTTT.

This clone has just a few counts. The gene calls are TRBV7-8 and TRBJ1-1, with D perhaps TRBD1 (6 bases). Germline V gives CDR1 SGHVS, CDR2 FQNEAQ. The CDR3 totals 15 residues. The ends were cut back, 0 bases at V and 3 bases at J, with 11 bases in the middle. The CDR3 spells CASSLAGGGYTEAFF. The CDR3 bases are TGTGCCAGCAGCTTAGCGGGAGGGGGGTACACTGAAGCTTTCTTT.

The rearrangement joins TRBV6-1 to TRBJ2-2; possible D gene TRBD1, 6 bases. The CDR3 loop spans 15 amino acids. Germline CDR1 reads MNHNS; CDR2 reads SASEGT. V gave up 5 bases and J gave up 0 bases, with 10 bases separating them. The CDR3 DNA reads as TGTGCCAGCAGTTTAGGACAGCCGAACACCGGGGAGCTGTTTTTT. Encoded protein: CASSLGQPNTGELFF.

Comments on this clone: The junction departs from the called germline gene at one end, perhaps through a read error. This chain joins TRBV7-9 and TRBJ1-6, with D possibly being TRBD1 (5 bases). Germline values: CDR1 SEHNR, CDR2 FQNEAQ (reference sequence). The CDR3 length is 13 residues. CDR3 nucleotides: TGTTCCAGCAGCACTCAGGGTGGGTCACCCCTCCACTTT. Amino acid sequence: CSSSTQGGSPLHF.

The CDR3 DNA is TGTGCCAGTAGTTTTTCAGGTTACGGCTACACCTTC. It is translated as CASSFSGYGYTF. The chain uses TRBV19 and TRBJ1-2; no firm D call. Germline-derived CDR1 and CDR2 are LNHDA and SQIVND (reference sequence). The CDR3 contains 12 residues. Trimming removed 5 bases at V and 8 bases at J, with 12 bases between.

The rearrangement joins TRBV11-2 to TRBJ2-1; possibly TRBD2 for D (6 bases). The length of the CDR3 is 15 residues. CDR1 and CDR2 from the germline V gene are SGHAT and FQNNGV. V shed 0 bases and J shed 6 bases, with 12 bases lying between them. The chain's CDR3 is CASSLDGGLANEQFF. DNA of the CDR3: TGTGCCAGCAGCTTAGACGGGGGATTGGCCAATGAGCAGTTCTTC.

Comment on this clone: At one end the junction does not follow the germline gene, possibly because of a read error. The V and J genes are TRBV28 and TRBJ1-1; tentatively, D is TRBD1 (5 bases). The germline gives CDR1 MDHEN, CDR2 SYDVKM. The length of the CDR3 is 13 residues. The CDR3 sequence: CASSSQIPSTEYF. CDR3 sequence (DNA): TGTGCCAGCAGTTCCCAAATCCCCTCGACAGAGTACTTT. Together with reference TRBV28 and TRBJ1-1, the CDR3 gives the full variable domain: DVKVTQSSRYLVKRTGEKVFLECVQDMDHENMFWYRQDPGLGLRLIYFSYDVKMKEKGDIPEGYSVSREKKERFSLILESASTNQTSMYLCASSSQIPSTEYFGQGTRLTVV.

This clone was seen a few times. The genes are TRBV10-3 and TRBJ2-7; no clear D gene. The CDR3 is made up of 15 amino acids. V lost 3 bases, J lost 6 bases, and 18 bases lay in between. Germline lookup yields CDR1 ENHRY and CDR2 SYGVKD. CDR3 amino acids: CAISDGAAQSAEQYF. The CDR3 region has the DNA TGTGCCATCAGTGATGGCGCGGCCCAGTCCGCCGAGCAGTACTTC.

The chain uses TRBV7-9 and TRBJ1-2; D unresolved. The germline gives CDR1 SEHNR, CDR2 FQNEAQ (reference sequence). CDR3 length equals 14 residues. V dropped 2 bases and J dropped 7 bases, with 14 bases sitting between them. The CDR3: CASSLIFEVVGYTF. CDR3 bases: TGTGCCAGCAGCTTAATTTTCGAGGTTGTTGGCTACACCTTC.

This chain uses TRBV7-2 with TRBJ2-7; 10 bases map to TRBD2. This CDR3 region has 15 residues. The V and J ends lost 3 bases and 2 bases, in that order; junction bases with no gene match: 4. Germline V lookup: CDR1 SGHTA, CDR2 FQGNSA. The CDR3 reads CASSLTAGGTYEQYF. DNA for the CDR3: TGTGCCAGCAGCTTGACAGCGGGAGGGACCTACGAGCAGTACTTC.

The rearrangement links TRBV28 to TRBJ1-5, with 10 bases matching TRBD1. CDR3 length: 16 amino acids. The junction had 10 bases not matched to a gene; V was cut back by 7 bases and J by 4 bases. Germline V CDR1 and CDR2: MDHEN, SYDVKM. The CDR3, as DNA: TGTGCCAGCACCTTCGACAGGGGGCAACGGAATCAGCCCCAGCATTTT. Translation: CASTFDRGQRNQPQHF.

Note on this clone: Mismatch with germline at one junction end may stem from a read error. The chain employs TRBV10-1 and TRBJ2-6; TRBD1 is a possible D gene (5 bases). There are 13 residues in the CDR3. Germline V lookup: CDR1 WNHNN, CDR2 SYGVQD (reference sequence). The CDR3: CASSDSGANGLTF. The CDR3 nucleotides read TGCGCCAGCAGTGACTCTGGGGCCAACGGCCTGACTTTC.

This clone was seen only a few times. This chain links TRBV5-6 with TRBJ2-7, with D possibly matching TRBD1 (5 bases). The V end was cut by 1 base, the J end by 2 bases, with 13 bases between. Germline CDR1 is SGHDT and CDR2 is YYEEEE. The CDR3 spans 15 residues. This CDR3 reads CASSLMTDNTYEQYF. In DNA form, the CDR3 reads TGTGCCAGCAGCTTGATGACAGATAATACCTACGAGCAGTACTTC.

CDR3 residues: CASSPGRAPYEQYF. As DNA, the CDR3 is TGTGCCAGCTCCCCCGGGAGAGCCCCATACGAGCAGTACTTC. The rearrangement links TRBV18 to TRBJ2-7; possible D gene TRBD2, 6 bases. This CDR3 is 14 amino acids long. CDR1 is KGHSH, CDR2 LQKENI, per germline. V was cut by 6 bases and J by 4 bases, with 16 bases left in between.

This clone appeared a few times. The rearrangement joins TRBV7-2 to TRBJ2-2, with 9 bases fitting TRBD1. Germline-derived CDR1 and CDR2 are SGHTA and FQGNSA. This CDR3 has 15 amino acids. The V gene end was trimmed by 3 bases and the J gene end by 6 bases; junction bases not matched to a gene: 5. The CDR3 reads CASSFGTGYPGELFF. CDR3 bases: TGTGCCAGCAGCTTCGGGACAGGGTATCCCGGGGAGCTGTTTTTT.

This chain joins TRBV6-1 and TRBJ2-5; perhaps TRBD1 as D (7 bases). The ends were cut back, 4 bases at V and 5 bases at J, with 17 bases in the middle. The CDR3 runs to 15 residues. The germline V gene encodes CDR1 MNHNS and CDR2 SASEGT. CDR3 sequence: CASSVGTTGRETQYF. In nucleotides, the CDR3 is TGTGCCAGCAGTGTTGGAACGACAGGGAGGGAGACCCAGTACTTC.